The source of this T cell receptor beta chain is a study of blood T cells in healthy people across ages (dated by TCRdb to the mid-2010s). Turning to the overall study: In model experiments, roughly one uniquely barcoded TCR beta cDNA molecule per two T cells was captured by template switching. To track age-related changes in TCR beta repertoire diversity, the study relied on deep sequencing normalized with unique cDNA molecular identifiers. Donors were grouped into four age groups: young (average roughly 16 years), middle-aged (about 40), aged (about 59) and long-lived (around 80). To avoid experimental bias, donors of different ages were distributed randomly across sequencing lanes. The study analyzed two additional independent replicas of 1 million unique cDNA reads from the same blood draw for two donors, one aged 18 to 30 and one aged 80 or older. Study-wide conclusions, independent of this receptor: Because profiling used bulk unsorted PBMCs, naive and antigen-experienced compartments could not be compared conclusively. The long-lived group showed more naive CD4+ T cells, fewer expanded clones and increased TCR diversity than the aged group, suggesting age selection. There was a strong correlation between observed TCR beta diversity and the percentage of naive T cells measured by flow cytometry. Observed TCR beta diversity per million T cells fell roughly linearly with age, and a significant reduction was already apparent by age roughly 40. Estimates of total diversity based on one million sequenced T cells were considered lower bounds and underestimates. The CMV infection status of donors was not known, potentially confounding age-related changes in expanded clonotypes.

The approximately 40 donors, aged about 6 to 100 years, were systemically healthy Caucasian individuals from Russia. Roughly 10 milliliters of peripheral blood were drawn from each donor into EDTA-treated Vacutainer tubes. Ficoll-Paque density-gradient centrifugation was used to isolate PBMCs, with at least 6.5 million per sample. Total RNA was extracted from PBMCs with Trizol reagent, with at least 5.5 micrograms obtained per sample. The percentages of naive CD45RAhigh/CD27high T cells were determined by flow cytometry on a PBMC aliquot from every donor. CDR3 length: 14 amino acids, cysteine to phenylalanine. Of all the DNA, just the CDR3 is kept, 42 bases in frame from base 1. CDR1 and CDR2 (MNHEY, SMNVEV) derive from the germline V gene (reference sequence). Unmatched junction bases come to 8, with V trimmed by 8 bases and J by 4 bases. This clonotype was detected only once. The antigen it binds to is not known. No base qualities exist here, and no much larger clone lies one base off it. On its own, one read is weak support.

Libraries were constructed by 5' RACE. The reads were generated on an Illumina HiSeq 2500. The second PCR ran for about 6 to 12 cycles and used a J-beta primer mix along with a sample-barcoded 5' primer. A template-switch 5' adaptor carrying 12 random nucleotides introduced a unique molecular identifier onto each TCR beta cDNA molecule. At least 2.5 million CDR3-containing paired-end reads were obtained from each sample. The Mint cDNA synthesis kit, primed by a TRBC-specific oligonucleotide, was used to synthesize first-strand cDNA from all RNA. All cDNA was treated with uracil-DNA glycosylase and then went through a first 18-cycle PCR with the universal primers M1SS and BC2_uni_R. The study's processing was this. Each sample was normalized by randomly selecting 1 million high-quality reads, each carrying a distinct molecular identifier. Reads with shared molecular identifiers were discarded instead of being binned into consensus sequences. MiTCR, run with a Q25 quality threshold and the strictest error-elimination algorithm, handled CDR3 identification, clonotype clustering and error correction. A nonparametric unseen species model using Euler transformation provided a lower-bound estimate of total TCR beta diversity. In-frame beta chains were kept once TCRdb had trimmed the public reads at Q25 with fastp and called clones with MiXCR. For every CDR3 protein sequence, its rows merge into one entry that carries the most common genes and DNA. V and J calls and clone size were set by TCRdb, not the authors. In this sample the table shows fewer than 800,000 distinct CDR3 sequences, roughly 49% of which occur a single time. Roughly 31% of the sample is taken by the ten largest.

Recombination linked TRBV27 to TRBJ2-1; 7 central bases correspond to TRBD2. This clonotype originated in a woman aged 60-75 years in good health. The sequencing sample was made of blood. The sequenced DNA is TGTGCCAGCCGGGGAATTAGCGGGTACAATGAGCAGTTCTTC. Protein translation: CASRGISGYNEQFF.